The present T cell receptor (beta chain) was sequenced within a study of lung T cells in sarcoidosis with Löfgren's syndrome. The wider study: Löfgren's syndrome patients were the main repertoire analysis focus.

MiXCR, applied by TCRdb to the reads, yields one record per CDR3 protein. The data show fewer than 80,000 distinct CDR3 sequences, around 20% seen once. Trimming took 8 bases from V and 9 from J; bases not matched to a gene: 16. CDR3 length: 15 residues. Germline CDR1 reads MNHEY; CDR2 reads SVGAGI. General study results and limits: Shared TRAV12-1 and TRBV2 CDR3 motifs across Löfgren's syndrome patients reportedly suggested public CD4+ TCRs. In alpha-beta pairs, TRAV12-1 favored TRBV2, and their CDR3s were homologous.

As for this clonotype: What it binds is not known. Being one base from a much bigger clone, this may be a read error.

Sequenced input: CD4+ T cells from PBMCs. This chain connects TRBV6-5 to TRBJ1-5; TRBD1 aligns across 7 bases. This clonotype originated in a human donor with sarcoidosis (Löfgren's syndrome or another form), or a control subject (not recorded which). The CDR3: CASGEKEGARLPQHF. The CDR3 bases are TGTGCCAGCGGTGAAAAAGAGGGGGCGCGTCTGCCCCAGCATTTT.